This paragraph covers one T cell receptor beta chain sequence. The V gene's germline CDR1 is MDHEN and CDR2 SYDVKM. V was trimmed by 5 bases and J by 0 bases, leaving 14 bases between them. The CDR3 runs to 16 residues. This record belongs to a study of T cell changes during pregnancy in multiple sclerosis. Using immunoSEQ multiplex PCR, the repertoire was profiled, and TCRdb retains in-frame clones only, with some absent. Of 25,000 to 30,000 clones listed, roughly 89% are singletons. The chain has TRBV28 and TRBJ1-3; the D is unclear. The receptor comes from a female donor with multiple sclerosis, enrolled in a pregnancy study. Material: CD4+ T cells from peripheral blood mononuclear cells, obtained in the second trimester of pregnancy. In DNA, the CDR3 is TGTGCCAGCAGTCCCCCCCGGGTGACCTCTGGAAACACCATATATTTT. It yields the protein CASSPPRVTSGNTIYF.